Detailed here is one T cell receptor (beta chain). What it binds is not known. There are 13 residues in the CDR3. Trimming removed 4 bases from V and 7 bases from J; junction bases left unmatched: 3. Germline V gene data show CDR1 as MGHDK and CDR2 as SYGVNS. These data come from a study of cytomegalovirus exposure and HLA in healthy donors. Study-level findings and limits: Trimming of TCR beta V- and J-genes showed a link, identified in a later analysis, to a missense DCLRE1C variant. About 87% or about 30% of the time was how often most TCR beta V segments were productive, according to an earlier analysis.

The PCR was carried out with 60 Vbeta primers and 13 Jbeta primers. Libraries were prepared by immunoSEQ multiplex PCR; TCRdb keeps only in-frame clonotypes and omits some of them. The sample lists roughly 200,000 clones, approximately 90% occurring once. This sequence originates from a boy aged 2-9 years in good health and CMV-seronegative. The chain combines TRBV25-1 with TRBJ2-1, with TRBD2 matching 8 bases. Sequences were obtained from PBMCs. Written as DNA, the CDR3 is TGTGCCAGCAGTGTCAGCGGGAGAAATGAGCAGTTCTTC. Translation gives CASSVSGRNEQFF.